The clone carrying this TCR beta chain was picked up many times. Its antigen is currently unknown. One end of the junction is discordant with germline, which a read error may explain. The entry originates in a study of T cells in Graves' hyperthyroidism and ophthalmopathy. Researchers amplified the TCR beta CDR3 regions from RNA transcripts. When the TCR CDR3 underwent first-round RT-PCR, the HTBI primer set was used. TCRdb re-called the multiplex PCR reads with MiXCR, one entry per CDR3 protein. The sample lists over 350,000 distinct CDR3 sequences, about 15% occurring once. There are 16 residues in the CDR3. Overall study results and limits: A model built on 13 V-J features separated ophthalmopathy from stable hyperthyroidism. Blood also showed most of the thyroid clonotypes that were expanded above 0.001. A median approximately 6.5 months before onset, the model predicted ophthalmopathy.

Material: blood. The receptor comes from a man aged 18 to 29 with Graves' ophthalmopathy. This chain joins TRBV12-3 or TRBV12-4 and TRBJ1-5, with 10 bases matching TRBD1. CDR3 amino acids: CASSLGTGAFNQPQHF. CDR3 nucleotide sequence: TGTGCCAGCAGCTTAGGGACAGGGGCCTTCAATCAGCCCCAGCATTTT.